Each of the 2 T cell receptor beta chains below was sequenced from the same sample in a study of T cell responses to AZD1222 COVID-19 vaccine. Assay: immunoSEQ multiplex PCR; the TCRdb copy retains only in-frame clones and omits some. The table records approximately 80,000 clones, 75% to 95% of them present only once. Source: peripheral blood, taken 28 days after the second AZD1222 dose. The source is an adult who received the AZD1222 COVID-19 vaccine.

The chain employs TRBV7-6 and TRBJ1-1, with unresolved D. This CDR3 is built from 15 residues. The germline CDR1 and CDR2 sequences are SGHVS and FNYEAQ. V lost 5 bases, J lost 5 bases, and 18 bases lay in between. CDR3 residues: CASSQEMEVWTEAFF. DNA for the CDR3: TGTGCCAGCAGCCAAGAAATGGAAGTTTGGACTGAAGCTTTCTTT.

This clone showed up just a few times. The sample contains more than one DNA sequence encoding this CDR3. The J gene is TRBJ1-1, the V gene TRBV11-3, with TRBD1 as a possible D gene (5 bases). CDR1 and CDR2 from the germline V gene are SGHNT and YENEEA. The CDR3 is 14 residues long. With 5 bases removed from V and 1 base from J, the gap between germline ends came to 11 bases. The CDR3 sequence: CASSLGRGNTEAFF. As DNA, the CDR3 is TGTGCCAGCAGCCTAGGGAGGGGGAACACTGAAGCTTTCTTT.